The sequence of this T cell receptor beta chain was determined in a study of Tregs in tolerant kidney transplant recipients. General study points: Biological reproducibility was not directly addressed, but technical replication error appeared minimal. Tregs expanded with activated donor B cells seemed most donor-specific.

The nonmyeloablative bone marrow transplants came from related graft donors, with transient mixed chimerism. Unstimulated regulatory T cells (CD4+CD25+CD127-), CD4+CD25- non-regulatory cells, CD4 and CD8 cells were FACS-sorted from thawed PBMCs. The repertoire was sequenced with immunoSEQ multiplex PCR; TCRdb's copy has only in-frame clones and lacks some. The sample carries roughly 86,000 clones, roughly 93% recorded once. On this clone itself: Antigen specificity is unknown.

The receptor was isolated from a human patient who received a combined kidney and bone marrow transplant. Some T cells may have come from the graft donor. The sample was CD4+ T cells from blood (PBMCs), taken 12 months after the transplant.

As DNA, the CDR3 is TGTGCCAGCAGCCTCCCGACAGCCTCGTATAACTATGGCTACACCTTC. This encodes CASSLPTASYNYGYTF. The J gene is TRBJ1-2, the V gene TRBV4-2; D is perhaps TRBD1 (5 bases). V dropped 4 bases and J dropped 1 base, with 16 bases sitting between them. The CDR3 runs 16 residues. Germline loops: CDR1 LGHNA, CDR2 YNFKEQ.